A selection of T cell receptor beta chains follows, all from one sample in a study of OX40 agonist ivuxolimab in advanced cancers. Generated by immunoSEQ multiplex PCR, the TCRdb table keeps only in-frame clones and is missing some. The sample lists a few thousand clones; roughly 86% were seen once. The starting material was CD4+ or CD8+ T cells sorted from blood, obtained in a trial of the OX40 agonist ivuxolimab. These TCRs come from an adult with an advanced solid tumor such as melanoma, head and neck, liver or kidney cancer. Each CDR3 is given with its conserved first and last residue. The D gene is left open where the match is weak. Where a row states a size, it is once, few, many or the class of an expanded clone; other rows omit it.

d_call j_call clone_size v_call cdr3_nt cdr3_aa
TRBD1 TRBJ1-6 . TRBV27 TGTGCCAGCAGTTTATCGCGACAGGGGGGATCCTATAATTCACCCCTCCACTTT CASSLSRQGGSYNSPLHF
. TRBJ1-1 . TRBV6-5 TGTGCCAGCAGTCCGGGCGCAAGTTTTGAAGCTTTCTTT CASSPGASFEAFF
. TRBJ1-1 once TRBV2 TGTGCCATCAGAGGGACTGAAGCTTTCTTT CAIRGTEAFF
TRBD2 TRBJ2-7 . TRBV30 TGTGCCTGGAGTTATGGAGCGGGGATCTACGAGCAGTACTTC CAWSYGAGIYEQYF
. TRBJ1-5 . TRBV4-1 TGCGCCAGCAGCCCTTCGCCGGGTCAGCCCCAGCATTTT CASSPSPGQPQHF
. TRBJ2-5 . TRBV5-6 TGTGCCAGCAGCTCGGCTCGGGCCTATTCCCCTCGAGAGACCCAGTACTTC CASSSARAYSPRETQYF
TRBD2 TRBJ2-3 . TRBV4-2 TGTGCCAGCAGCCTCCTCGGGACTAGCGGGGGGGCCCAGGATACGCAGTATTTT CASSLLGTSGGAQDTQYF
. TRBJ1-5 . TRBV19 TGTGCCAGTAGTATAGAAGCCAATCAGCCCCAGCATTTT CASSIEANQPQHF
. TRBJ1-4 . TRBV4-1 TGCGCCAGCAGCCAAGTAAGGGACGGTTATGCGGAACTGTTTTTT CASSQVRDGYAELFF
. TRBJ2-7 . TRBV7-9 TGTGCCAGCCGGTTGGGTGGGGAGCAGTACTTC CASRLGGEQYF
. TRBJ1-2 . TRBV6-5 TGTGCCAGCAGTACGAATCCCACCTATGGCTACACCTTC CASSTNPTYGYTF
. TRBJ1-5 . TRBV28 TGTGCCAGCAGTTTATGGGACAGCTATCAGCCCCAGCATTTT CASSLWDSYQPQHF
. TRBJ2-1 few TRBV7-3 TGTGCCAGCAGCTTATACTACAATGAGCAGTTCTTC CASSLYYNEQFF
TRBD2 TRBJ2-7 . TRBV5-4 TGTGCCTGCCGGACTAGCGGGAGGGGCGAGCAGTACTTC CACRTSGRGEQYF
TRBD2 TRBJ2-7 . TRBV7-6 TGTGCCAGCAGCCCCGGGACTAGCGGGTACGAGCAGTACTTC CASSPGTSGYEQYF
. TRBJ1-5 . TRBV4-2 TGTGCCAGCAGCCTCACCCGGGGGGCGCCGGATCAGCCCCAGCATTTT CASSLTRGAPDQPQHF
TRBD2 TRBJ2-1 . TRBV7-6 TGTGCCAGCAGCCAGGGACTAGCGGGAGTTGATGAGCAGTTCTTC CASSQGLAGVDEQFF
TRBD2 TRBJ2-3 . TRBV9 TGTGCCAGCAGCGTTAGCGGGAGTGGAGATACGCAGTATTTT CASSVSGSGDTQYF
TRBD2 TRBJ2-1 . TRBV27 TGTGCCAGCAGTTTACGCGGCAGCGGGAGTGAGCAGTTCTTC CASSLRGSGSEQFF
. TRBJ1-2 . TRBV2 TGTGCCACCCGAGGGGCCGGGACGGAGTTAGCTAACTATGGCTACACCTTC CATRGAGTELANYGYTF
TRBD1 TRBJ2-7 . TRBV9 TGTGCCAGCAGCCCGCAGGGGGCCCACTACGAGCAGTACTTC CASSPQGAHYEQYF
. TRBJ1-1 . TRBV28 TGTGCCAGCAGCCTCATGGAGACCCCGAACACTGAAGCTTTCTTT CASSLMETPNTEAFF
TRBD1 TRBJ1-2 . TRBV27 TGTGCCAGCAGGCCTAGACAGGGGGCACATGGCTACACCTTC CASRPRQGAHGYTF
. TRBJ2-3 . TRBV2 TGTGCCAGCAGTGGATCTCGCAGGGTTCTAGCAGATACGCAGTATTTT CASSGSRRVLADTQYF
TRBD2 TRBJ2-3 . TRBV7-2 TGTGCCAGCAGCTTAATAGCGGGAGGTCTGACAGATACGCAGTATTTT CASSLIAGGLTDTQYF
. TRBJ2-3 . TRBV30 TGTGCCGCCCAGGGGTGGCTAGCGGAAGCAGATACGCAGTATTTT CAAQGWLAEADTQYF
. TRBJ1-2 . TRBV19 TGTGCCAGTAGTATGGGACCTCTCCCCGGGGTCTATGGCTACACCTTC CASSMGPLPGVYGYTF
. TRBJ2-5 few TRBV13 TGTGCCAGCAGCTTAGGCAGCATCGAGCAAGAGACCCAGTACTTC CASSLGSIEQETQYF
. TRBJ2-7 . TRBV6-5 TGTGCCAGCAGTTACTCCTCCGGGCTGGTCTACGAGCAGTACTTC CASSYSSGLVYEQYF
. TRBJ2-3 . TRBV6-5 TGTGCCAGCAGTTACGAGGGACGCACAGATACGCAGTATTTT CASSYEGRTDTQYF
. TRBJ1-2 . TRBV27 TGTGCCAGCAGTTTGAATTTGGGTTCTAACTATGGCTACACCTTC CASSLNLGSNYGYTF
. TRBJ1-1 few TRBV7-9 TGTGCCAGCAGCTTAGGTCCTTCACTGAACACTGAAGCTTTCTTT CASSLGPSLNTEAFF
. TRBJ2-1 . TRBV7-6 TGTGCCAGCAGCCGGATACTGAGTTCGAATGAGCAGTTCTTC CASSRILSSNEQFF
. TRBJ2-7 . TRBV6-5 TGTGCCAGCAGGAGCGGTAGGCAGAGCTCCTACGAGCAGTACTTC CASRSGRQSSYEQYF
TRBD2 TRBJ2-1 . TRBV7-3 TGTGCCAGCAGCTTATCCCTGACTAGCGGGAATGAGCAGTTCTTC CASSLSLTSGNEQFF
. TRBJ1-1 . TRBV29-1 TGCAGCGTTGGGGGAAAGGACGGGAACACTGAAGCTTTCTTT CSVGGKDGNTEAFF
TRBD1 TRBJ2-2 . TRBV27 TGTGCCAGTAGGACAGGGGGCAGCACCGGGGAGCTGTTTTTT CASRTGGSTGELFF
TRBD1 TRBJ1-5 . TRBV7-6 TGTGCCAGCAGCCCGTCAAGGTCAGGGGGGAGCAATCAGCCCCAGCATTTT CASSPSRSGGSNQPQHF
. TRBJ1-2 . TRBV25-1 TGTGCCAGTAAAGCCCACTATGGCTACACCTTC CASKAHYGYTF
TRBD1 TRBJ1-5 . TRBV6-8 TGTGCCAGCAGCAAGGGACAGTTCGGGGATCAGCCCCAGCATTTT CASSKGQFGDQPQHF
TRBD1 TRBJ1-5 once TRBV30 TGTGCCTGGAGTGTAAGCGACAGGGGCAATTTCTATATCAGCAATCAGCCCCAGCATTTT CAWSVSDRGNFYISNQPQHF
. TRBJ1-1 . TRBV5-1 TGCGCCAGCACCATCGGGCTCGGGGGGGTGAGGACTGAAGCTTTCTTT CASTIGLGGVRTEAFF
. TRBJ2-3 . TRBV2 TGTGCCAGCAGTCGCAACCCCACGGGAGTAAGAGATACGCAGTATTTT CASSRNPTGVRDTQYF
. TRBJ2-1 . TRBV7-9 TGTGCCAGCAGCTTAAAACCGGGCATCTACTACAATGAGCAGTTCTTC CASSLKPGIYYNEQFF
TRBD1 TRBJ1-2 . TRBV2 TGTGCCAGCAGTGGGGGACAGGTATATGGCTACACCTTC CASSGGQVYGYTF
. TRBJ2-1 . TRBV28 TGTGCCAGCAGTAACACAGGAGACTACAATGAGCAGTTCTTC CASSNTGDYNEQFF
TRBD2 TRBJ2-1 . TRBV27 TGTGCCAGCAGTTCGCGGACTAGCGGTCAATACAATGAGCAGTTCTTC CASSSRTSGQYNEQFF
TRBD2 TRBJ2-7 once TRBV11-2 TGTGCCAGCAGCCCCCGACTAGCCCACGAGCAGTACTTC CASSPRLAHEQYF
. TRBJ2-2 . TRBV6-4 TGTGCCAGCAGTGGTTCCTTGGACACCGGGGAGCTGTTTTTT CASSGSLDTGELFF
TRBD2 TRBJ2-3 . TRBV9 TGTGCCAGCGGAGGACTAGCGGGAGGGCGACCGCAGTATTTT CASGGLAGGRPQYF
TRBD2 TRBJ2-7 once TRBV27 TGTGCCAGCAGTCCTCGAGGGGCGGGAGGGGGTGAGCAGTACTTC CASSPRGAGGGEQYF
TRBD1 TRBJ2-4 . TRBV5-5 TGTGCCAGCAGCTTGGCCTGGACAGGGATCCAGTACTTC CASSLAWTGIQYF
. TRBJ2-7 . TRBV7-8 TGTGCCAGCAGCTTAGATCCGGGGGAGGCCTACGAGCAGTACTTC CASSLDPGEAYEQYF
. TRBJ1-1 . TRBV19 TGTGCCAGTAGTATGATGTGGGCGGAGAACACTGAAGCTTTCTTT CASSMMWAENTEAFF